The 28 T cell receptor beta chains presented below share a single source sample, sequenced in a study of shared clonotypes between healthy human individuals. Assay: immunoSEQ multiplex PCR; the TCRdb copy retains only in-frame clones and omits some. The sample holds some 500,000 clones, approximately 80% seen once. What was sequenced was PBMCs. These TCRs come from a woman between 40 and 55 years old in good health. Some clones in this sample may be carry-over from other donors' samples.

J is TRBJ2-7 and V is TRBV18; D remains ambiguous. CDR3 length: 14 residues. The V gene's germline CDR1 is KGHSH and CDR2 LQKENI. Trimming took off 5 bases at V and 5 bases at J, with 16 bases between the two ends. CDR3 sequence reads: CASSSLSMGHEQYF. In nucleotides, the CDR3 is TGTGCCAGCTCATCCTTATCCATGGGCCACGAGCAGTACTTC. Full variable domain (remainder filled in from reference TRBV18 and TRBJ2-7): NAGVMQNPRHLVRRRGQEARLRCSPMKGHSHVYWYRQLPEEGLKFMVYLQKENIIDESGMPKERFSAEFPKEGPSILRIQQVVRGDSAAYFCASSSLSMGHEQYFGPGTRLTVT.

This chain uses TRBV4-3 with TRBJ2-1, with D tentatively TRBD2 (5 bases). Trimming shortened V by 0 bases and J by 2 bases, and 11 bases separated the two germline ends. The CDR3 contains 16 residues. Germline V gives CDR1 LGHNA, CDR2 YSLEER. Here the CDR3 reads CASSQEASPTYNEQFF. CDR3 DNA: TGCGCCAGCAGCCAAGAAGCTAGCCCCACCTACAATGAGCAGTTCTTC.

As for this clone: It differs at one base from a far larger clone, so likely a read error. This rearrangement joins TRBV5-4 to TRBJ1-1, with a tentative D call TRBD1 (6 bases). The CDR3 length is 16 residues. The V and J ends lost 0 bases and 3 bases respectively, with 15 bases between them. Per germline, CDR1 SGHNT and CDR2 YYREEE (reference sequence). This CDR3 is CASSLGAGVEDTEAFF. DNA of the CDR3: TGTGCCAGCAGCTTGGGGGCAGGGGTTGAGGACACTGAAGCTTTCTTT. Filled out from reference TRBV5-4 and TRBJ1-1, the complete variable domain reads ETGVTQSPTHLIKTRGQQVTLRCSSQSGHNTVSWYQQALGQGPQFIFQYYREEENGRGNFPPRFSGLQFPNYSSELNVNALELDDSALYLCASSLGAGVEDTEAFFGQGTRLTVV.

The chain links TRBV30 to TRBJ1-2; no reliable D call. CDR3 length equals 12 residues. Trimming shortened V by 3 bases and J by 8 bases, and 13 bases separated the two germline ends. Germline V CDR1 and CDR2: GTSNPN, SVGIG (reference sequence). The CDR3 reads CAWSPGVGGYTF. DNA of the CDR3: TGTGCCTGGAGCCCCGGGGTCGGGGGCTACACCTTC.

The chain recombines TRBV28 with TRBJ1-5; D not resolved. Germline CDR1 is MDHEN and CDR2 is SYDVKM. CDR3 size: 14 residues. V was cut by 6 bases and J by 4 bases, with 13 bases left in between. DNA for the CDR3: TGTGCCAGCAGCCTCGTCGTGGCAAATCAGCCCCAGCATTTT. Its translation is CASSLVVANQPQHF.

This clone has a handful of counts. Other DNA sequences from this sample encode an identical CDR3 as well. The V and J genes are TRBV19 and TRBJ1-2; D perhaps matches TRBD1 (5 bases). Trimming stripped 8 bases from V and 2 bases from J, with 9 bases between. Germline values: CDR1 LNHDA, CDR2 SQIVND (reference sequence). The CDR3 consists of 12 residues. The CDR3 region is CASSDRNYGYTF. CDR3 sequence (DNA): TGTGCCAGTTCAGACAGAAACTATGGCTACACCTTC. Variable domain in full (rest from reference TRBV19 and TRBJ1-2): DGGITQSPKYLFRKEGQNVTLSCEQNLNHDAMYWYRQDPGQGLRLIYYSQIVNDFQKGDIAEGYSVSREKKESFPLTVTSAQKNPTAFYLCASSDRNYGYTFGSGTRLTVV.

The chain links TRBV7-2 to TRBJ2-1, with D tentatively TRBD2 (6 bases). In germline, CDR1 is SGHTA, CDR2 FQGNSA. This CDR3 has 15 residues. Trimming left V 1 base short and J 5 bases short, with 12 bases between. CDR3 nucleotide sequence: TGTGCCAGCAGCTTAGTCGGGGGTACGAACAATGAGCAGTTCTTC. This translates into CASSLVGGTNNEQFF.

The CDR3 reads CASSLDPGQGYGYTF. In DNA form, the CDR3 reads TGCGCCAGCAGCTTGGACCCGGGACAGGGTTATGGCTACACCTTC. The chain carries TRBV5-1 and TRBJ1-2; 9 bases fit TRBD1. The V gene's germline CDR1 is SGHRS and CDR2 YFSETQ. Trimming cost V 0 bases and J 5 bases; bases outside gene matches: 5. This CDR3 has 15 amino acids.

The gene calls are TRBV27 and TRBJ2-1; D unresolved. Looked up from germline, CDR1 is MNHEY and CDR2 is SMNVEV (reference sequence). Trimming took off 3 bases at V and 1 base at J, with 7 bases between the two ends. The CDR3 is made up of 14 amino acids. The CDR3 coding sequence is TGTGCCAGCAGTTTCAGTGAATCCTACAATGAGCAGTTCTTC. Its protein product is CASSFSESYNEQFF.

V usage is TRBV28 and J usage is TRBJ2-1, with 8 bases that match TRBD2. The J segment lost 6 bases and the V segment lost 2 bases, leaving 3 bases of the junction unmatched. Per germline, CDR1 MDHEN and CDR2 SYDVKM. This CDR3 is built from 14 residues. CDR3 residues: CASSLAGGFNEQFF. For the CDR3, the DNA is TGTGCCAGCAGTTTAGCGGGAGGTTTCAATGAGCAGTTCTTC.

This chain connects TRBV6-1 to TRBJ1-2; D not certain. This CDR3 is built from 14 residues. V was cut by 7 bases and J by 0 bases, with 12 bases left in between. Germline V CDR1 and CDR2: MNHNS, SASEGT. The CDR3 sequence is CASKDIGPNYGYTF. DNA of the CDR3: TGTGCCAGCAAGGATATAGGGCCTAACTATGGCTACACCTTC.

Only one count was recorded for this clone. This sequence joins TRBV6-5 and TRBJ2-1; D may be TRBD1 (6 bases). This CDR3 region has 13 residues. Germline V lookup: CDR1 MNHEY, CDR2 SVGAGI. Trimming left V 3 bases short and J 6 bases short, with 9 bases between. The CDR3 bases are TGTGCCAGCAGTTATACAGGGTCCAATGAGCAGTTCTTC. Residues: CASSYTGSNEQFF.

Concerning this clone: Additional DNA sequences in this sample encode the identical CDR3. The V gene is TRBV9, the J gene TRBJ2-7; 13 bases map to TRBD2. V shed 4 bases, J shed 1 base, and the junction held 2 bases outside the gene matches. The CDR3 is made up of 15 amino acids. From germline, CDR1 is SGDLS and CDR2 YYNGEE. CDR3 coding DNA: TGTGCCAGCAGCCCGGGACTAGCGGGGTCCTACGAGCAGTACTTC. As protein: CASSPGLAGSYEQYF.

Of note for this clone: This probably arose from a read error, given a far larger clone one base away. The same CDR3 is also encoded by other DNA sequences in this sample. The chain employs TRBV10-1 and TRBJ1-1; D remains ambiguous. The CDR3 totals 13 residues. CDR1 WNHNN and CDR2 SYGVQD come from the germline V gene (reference sequence). The chain's CDR3 is CASSVGLNTEAFF. CDR3 bases: TGCGCCAGCAGCGTGGGTCTGAACACTGAAGCCTTCTTT.

The chain carries TRBV5-1 and TRBJ1-1; D uncertain. Germline loops: CDR1 SGHRS, CDR2 YFSETQ. This CDR3 is 15 amino acids long. Trimming cost V 0 bases and J 3 bases, with 12 bases left between them. The CDR3: CASSLEAGRDTEAFF. Here the CDR3 DNA reads TGCGCCAGCAGCTTGGAAGCCGGGAGGGACACTGAAGCTTTCTTT.

The J gene is TRBJ2-2, the V gene TRBV11-3, with a tentative D call TRBD2 (5 bases). V dropped 6 bases and J dropped 3 bases, with 14 bases sitting between them. Germline V CDR1 and CDR2: SGHNT, YENEEA. The CDR3 covers 15 residues. In DNA, the CDR3 is TGTGCCAGCAGTAGGACTGGTGGGGACACCGGGGAGCTGTTTTTT. Translated: CASSRTGGDTGELFF.

The rearrangement links TRBV7-6 to TRBJ2-3; D not resolved. The CDR3 contains 14 residues. Trimming removed 4 bases at V and 2 bases at J, with 10 bases between. Per germline, CDR1 SGHVS and CDR2 FNYEAQ. The CDR3 nucleotides read TGTGCCAGCAGCTCCGGGCCGTCCACAGATACGCAGTATTTT. Encoded protein: CASSSGPSTDTQYF.

This clone was seen more than once but under ten times. The chain combines TRBV28 with TRBJ2-5; 9 nucleotides agree with TRBD1. CDR1 MDHEN and CDR2 SYDVKM come from the germline V gene. There are 14 residues in the CDR3. After removal of 3 bases from V and 5 bases from J, the junction contained 4 bases not matched to a gene. In DNA, the CDR3 is TGTGCCAGCAGTTTTACAGGGGGCGGGGAGACCCAGTACTTC. Its translation is CASSFTGGGETQYF.

A note on this clone: The sample has other DNA sequences that encode this CDR3 too. The chain joins TRBV5-4 to TRBJ2-7, with TRBD2 identical over 13 bases. The CDR3 has 15 amino acids. Trimming took 4 bases from V and 3 from J; bases not matched to a gene: 4. The germline V gene has CDR1 SGHNT and CDR2 YYREEE (reference sequence). The CDR3 sequence is CASSRGLAGVYEQYF. CDR3 DNA sequence: TGTGCCAGCAGCCGCGGACTAGCGGGAGTCTACGAGCAGTACTTC.

Note on this clone: Other DNA sequences from this sample encode an identical CDR3 as well. This chain links TRBV5-1 with TRBJ2-5; no reliable D call. Germline assignment: CDR1 SGHRS and CDR2 YFSETQ. This CDR3 contains 14 residues. Trimming took 3 bases from V and 1 from J, leaving 10 bases between them. The CDR3 nucleotides are TGCGCCAGCAGCTCGGACGGAATCCAAGAGACCCAGTACTTC. Translation gives CASSSDGIQETQYF.

The chain is built from TRBV7-2 and TRBJ2-7, with D possibly being TRBD1 or TRBD2 (5 bases each). The V gene's germline CDR1 is SGHTA and CDR2 FQGNSA. The V and J ends lost 6 bases and 2 bases respectively, with 14 bases between them. The CDR3 length is 14 residues. DNA for the CDR3: TGTGCCAGCAGGTCCCGGGACCAGCCCTACGAGCAGTACTTC. Residues: CASRSRDQPYEQYF.

The rearrangement links TRBV2 to TRBJ1-2, with a weak D call TRBD1 (6 bases). In germline, CDR1 is SNHLY, CDR2 FYNNEI. V was trimmed by 3 bases and J by 6 bases, leaving 23 bases between them. The CDR3 has 17 residues. CDR3 sequence reads: CASSEARAGVGYDGYTF. The CDR3 DNA reads as TGTGCCAGCAGTGAGGCCAGGGCAGGGGTTGGGTATGATGGCTACACCTTC.

This rearrangement joins TRBV6-1 to TRBJ2-7; 9 bases are a match to TRBD2. The CDR3 runs to 14 residues. With V trimmed by 7 bases and J by 4 bases, 8 bases remained unmatched. From germline, CDR1 is MNHNS and CDR2 SASEGT. The CDR3 DNA follows: TGTGCCAGCAACCTTAGCGGGAGTCCGTACGAGCAGTACTTC. Amino acids: CASNLSGSPYEQYF.

This clone showed up just once. The rearrangement uses TRBV7-8 and TRBJ2-7; no firm D call. Germline assignment: CDR1 SGHVS and CDR2 FQNEAQ. With 1 base removed from V and 2 bases from J, the gap between germline ends came to 12 bases. The CDR3 loop spans 15 amino acids. CDR3 coding DNA: TGTGCCAGCAGCTTAGTAGACTTCTTAACCTACGAGCAGTACTTC. Translating gives CASSLVDFLTYEQYF.

The chain carries TRBV10-3 and TRBJ1-1, with 7 bases lining up with TRBD1. This CDR3 region has 13 residues. Germline V gene sequence: CDR1 ENHRY, CDR2 SYGVKD. With 7 bases clipped from V and 1 base from J, the junction kept 3 bases outside the gene matches. The CDR3 spells CAITGQSNTEAFF. CDR3 nucleotides: TGTGCCATCACGGGACAGTCGAACACTGAAGCTTTCTTT.

This clone was detected many times. The sample carries other DNA sequences with the same CDR3. Here the CDR3 reads CASSLGVAGVREQYF. The DNA of the CDR3 is TGTGCCAGCAGCTTAGGTGTCGCGGGAGTTCGCGAGCAGTACTTC. The chain combines TRBV7-2 with TRBJ2-7; 7 nucleotides match TRBD2. Germline CDR1 reads SGHTA; CDR2 reads FQGNSA. The CDR3 runs to 15 residues. Trimming removed 1 base from V and 6 bases from J; junction bases left unmatched: 9.

This chain links TRBV2 with TRBJ2-3; no definite D call. Germline V gene sequence: CDR1 SNHLY, CDR2 FYNNEI. V dropped 8 bases and J dropped 2 bases, with 8 bases sitting between them. CDR3 length equals 12 residues. For the CDR3, the DNA is TGTGCCAGCGTCCCTGACACAGATACGCAGTATTTT. Protein: CASVPDTDTQYF. Using reference TRBV2 and TRBJ2-3 for the parts outside the CDR3, the full variable domain is EPEVTQTPSHQVTQMGQEVILRCVPISNHLYFYWYRQILGQKVEFLVSFYNNEISEKSEIFDDQFSVERPDGSNFTLKIRSTKLEDSAMYFCASVPDTDTQYFGPGTRLTVL.

This clone was picked up many times. Other DNA sequences in the same sample also yield this CDR3. The rearrangement joins TRBV28 to TRBJ2-5; D is uncertain. The CDR3 sequence is 13 residues long. Germline V gene data show CDR1 as MDHEN and CDR2 as SYDVKM. Trimming removed 8 bases at V and 0 bases at J, with 10 bases between. The CDR3 loop reads CASRLEDQETQYF. The CDR3 DNA reads TGTGCCAGCCGCCTTGAGGACCAAGAGACCCAGTACTTC.